The 19 T cell receptor beta chains reported below all come from one sample, sequenced in a study of cytomegalovirus exposure and HLA in healthy donors. This PCR relied on a set of 60 Vbeta primers and 13 Jbeta primers. Libraries were prepared by immunoSEQ multiplex PCR; TCRdb keeps only in-frame clonotypes and omits some of them. The repertoire table contains about 100,000 clones. The sequenced material came from PBMCs. The receptors shown here come from a middle-aged man in good health and CMV-seronegative.

The chain combines TRBV5-4 with TRBJ1-1; D remains unclear. The CDR3 contains 11 residues. The germline V gene encodes CDR1 SGHNT and CDR2 YYREEE (reference sequence). The V and J ends lost 1 base and 6 bases respectively, with 4 bases between them. The CDR3 protein is CASSLYSEAFF. The CDR3 DNA sequence: TGTGCCAGCAGCTTGTACTCTGAAGCTTTCTTT.

This sequence joins TRBV5-4 and TRBJ2-7, with D tentatively TRBD1 (6 bases). Deletions cut 2 bases from V and 0 bases from J, with 15 bases between. The germline gives CDR1 SGHNT, CDR2 YYREEE (reference sequence). This CDR3 has 16 residues. The chain's CDR3 is CASSLDPRGLSYEQYF. Written as DNA, the CDR3 is TGTGCCAGCAGCTTAGATCCCAGGGGCCTCTCCTACGAGCAGTACTTC.

V and J are TRBV5-1 and TRBJ2-3; D not certain. V dropped 4 bases and J dropped 5 bases, with 14 bases sitting between them. Germline-derived CDR1 and CDR2 are SGHRS and YFSETQ. The CDR3 runs to 14 residues. The CDR3: CASSPNDSGDTQYF. In DNA form, the CDR3 reads TGCGCCAGCAGCCCCAACGACTCTGGAGATACGCAGTATTTT.

The rearrangement links TRBV21-1 to TRBJ1-4; the listed D gene, TRBD1, was not tested against the DNA. TRBV21-1 is listed as a pseudogene. CDR3 length: 13 amino acids. The CDR3 loop reads CARHRIGNEKLFF. For the CDR3, the DNA is TGTGCCAGACACAGGATAGGTAATGAAAAACTGTTTTTT.

The V gene is TRBV7-9, the J gene TRBJ2-1; 8 nucleotides align to TRBD2. The CDR3 has 15 amino acids. CDR1 and CDR2 from the germline V gene are SEHNR and FQNEAQ (reference sequence). V lost 5 bases and J lost 4; bases outside the gene matches: 7. CDR3 sequence: CASSPLAGGYNEQFF. CDR3 bases: TGTGCCAGCAGCCCGTTGGCGGGGGGATACAATGAGCAGTTCTTC.

This chain links TRBV19 with TRBJ2-3, with 9 bases fitting TRBD1. V shed 8 bases, J shed 2 bases, and the junction held 11 bases outside the gene matches. Germline CDR1 and CDR2: LNHDA and SQIVND (reference sequence). This CDR3 has 16 residues. The CDR3 here is CASRPLGQGYTDTQYF. The CDR3 nucleotides are TGTGCCAGTCGGCCCCTGGGACAGGGCTACACAGATACGCAGTATTTT.

This chain joins TRBV7-8 and TRBJ2-5; D is ambiguous. Trimming stripped 0 bases from V and 1 base from J, with 6 bases between. CDR1 is SGHVS, CDR2 FQNEAQ, per germline. The CDR3 consists of 14 residues. The CDR3 protein is CASSLAASQETQYF. The DNA of the CDR3 is TGTGCCAGCAGCTTAGCCGCCAGCCAAGAGACCCAGTACTTC.

The chain employs TRBV7-8 and TRBJ2-2; 8 bases line up with TRBD1. Germline loops: CDR1 SGHVS, CDR2 FQNEAQ. J lost 7 bases, V lost 0 bases, and 10 bases had no gene match. This CDR3 is 17 amino acids long. The CDR3 loop is CASSLAAHRGLHGELFF. The CDR3 nucleotides are TGTGCCAGCAGCTTAGCGGCCCACAGGGGGTTGCACGGGGAGCTGTTTTTT.

This chain uses TRBV25-1 with TRBJ2-3; D gene unclear. The CDR3 is made up of 17 amino acids. The germline V and J ends were trimmed by 2 bases and 3 bases, with 18 bases remaining between them. The germline V gene has CDR1 MGHDK and CDR2 SYGVNS. The DNA for the CDR3 is TGTGCCAGCAGTGAACGTCGGTCGGCGGTTTCTACAGATACGCAGTATTTT. It codes for CASSERRSAVSTDTQYF.

The chain carries TRBV19 and TRBJ2-5, with 9 bases that match TRBD2. Germline V gives CDR1 LNHDA, CDR2 SQIVND (reference sequence). CDR3 size: 15 residues. V trimming: 3 bases; J trimming: 4 bases; junction bases outside the gene matches: 6. The CDR3 nucleotides are TGTGCCAGTAGTATCCTTAGCGGGAGTACAGAGACCCAGTACTTC. This sequence encodes CASSILSGSTETQYF.

The V and J genes are TRBV19 and TRBJ1-1, with 8 bases fitting TRBD1. Germline assignment: CDR1 LNHDA and CDR2 SQIVND (reference sequence). The CDR3 totals 12 residues. Trimming took 3 bases from V and 11 from J; bases not matched to a gene: 5. CDR3 residues: CASSMDRVLAFF. CDR3 nucleotides: TGTGCCAGTAGTATGGACAGGGTTTTGGCTTTCTTT.

The chain is built from TRBV5-1 and TRBJ2-7, with a weak D call TRBD2 (7 bases). The CDR3 is 15 residues long. Germline CDR1 SGHRS, CDR2 YFSETQ. V was pared by 0 bases and J by 5 bases, with 15 bases between. CDR3 amino acids: CASSLEGGGLHEQYF. The CDR3 coding sequence is TGCGCCAGCAGCTTGGAGGGAGGGGGGTTGCACGAGCAGTACTTC. Full variable domain (remainder filled in from reference TRBV5-1 and TRBJ2-7): KAGVTQTPRYLIKTRGQQVTLSCSPISGHRSVSWYQQTPGQGLQFLFEYFSETQRNKGNFPGRFSGRQFSNSRSEMNVSTLELGDSALYLCASSLEGGGLHEQYFGPGTRLTVT.

The chain recombines TRBV11-2 with TRBJ2-7; D gene unclear. The CDR3 runs 14 residues. In germline, CDR1 is SGHAT, CDR2 FQNNGV. Between the trimmed V and J ends, which lost 2 bases and 4 bases, there was a span of 12 bases. In nucleotides, the CDR3 is TGTGCCAGCAGCTTACTGGAAGACAAGTACGAGCAGTACTTC. It yields the protein CASSLLEDKYEQYF.

The chain employs TRBV19 and TRBJ1-2, with TRBD1 identical over 8 bases. The CDR3 is made up of 13 amino acids. J lost 8 bases, V lost 7 bases, and 9 bases had no gene match. Germline V gene sequence: CDR1 LNHDA, CDR2 SQIVND (reference sequence). In nucleotides, the CDR3 is TGTGCCAGTACTAATGACAGGGGAGCAGGCTACACCTTC. Its translation is CASTNDRGAGYTF.

This chain links TRBV7-2 with TRBJ1-1; D remains unclear. The CDR3 is 16 residues long. Trimming shortened V by 4 bases and J by 0 bases, and 15 bases separated the two germline ends. Germline loops: CDR1 SGHTA, CDR2 FQGNSA. Here the CDR3 reads CASSWREPSLNTEAFF. The CDR3 coding sequence is TGTGCCAGCAGCTGGCGGGAGCCTTCATTGAACACTGAAGCTTTCTTT.

J is TRBJ2-6 and V is TRBV14, with 7 bases lining up with TRBD1. Germline V gene data show CDR1 as SGHDN and CDR2 as FVKESK. Unmatched junction bases numbered 7, after V lost 2 bases and J lost 0 bases. The CDR3 extends over 18 amino acids. CDR3 sequence reads: CASSQWTGSRSGANVLTF. The CDR3, as DNA: TGTGCCAGCAGCCAATGGACAGGTTCCCGCTCTGGGGCCAACGTCCTGACTTTC. Filled out from reference TRBV14 and TRBJ2-6, the complete variable domain reads EAGVTQFPSHSVIEKGQTVTLRCDPISGHDNLYWYRRVMGKEIKFLLHFVKESKQDESGMPNNRFLAERTGGTYSTLKVQPAELEDSGVYFCASSQWTGSRSGANVLTFGAGSRLTVL.

The rearrangement links TRBV28 to TRBJ1-3; 8 nucleotides match TRBD1. V lost 2 bases and J lost 3; bases outside the gene matches: 0. Per the germline V gene, CDR1 is MDHEN and CDR2 is SYDVKM. The CDR3 extends over 14 amino acids. Here the CDR3 reads CASSLTGGGNTIYF. CDR3 DNA sequence: TGTGCCAGCAGTTTAACAGGGGGTGGAAACACCATATATTTT. The variable domain in full, completed from reference TRBV28 and TRBJ1-3, reads DVKVTQSSRYLVKRTGEKVFLECVQDMDHENMFWYRQDPGLGLRLIYFSYDVKMKEKGDIPEGYSVSREKKERFSLILESASTNQTSMYLCASSLTGGGNTIYFGEGSWLTVV.

The rearrangement links TRBV10-3 to TRBJ1-1; no clear D. This CDR3 is 11 amino acids long. CDR1 is ENHRY, CDR2 SYGVKD, per germline. Trimming removed 6 bases at V and 3 bases at J, with 5 bases between. Here the CDR3 reads CAISQYTEAFF. The CDR3 DNA reads TGTGCCATCAGCCAGTACACTGAAGCTTTCTTT.

The rearrangement links TRBV9 to TRBJ2-1; D gene ambiguous. The CDR3 length is 15 residues. V was pared by 0 bases and J by 2 bases, with 9 bases between. The V gene's germline CDR1 is SGDLS and CDR2 YYNGEE. The CDR3 loop is CASSVETLPYNEQFF. CDR3 bases: TGTGCCAGCAGCGTAGAAACTCTTCCCTACAATGAGCAGTTCTTC.